This TCR beta chain derives from a study of shared clonotypes between healthy human individuals. Study as a whole: Per-donor plates numbered three CD4 naive, three CD4 memory, two CD8 naive and one CD8 memory. Study-wide results and limits: Among the subsets, naive ones generally showed larger estimated richness than memory ones. For naive CD4 cells, around 5% of clonotypes were shared across a few donors.

Of note for this clone: Its antigen is not known.

Method: immunoSEQ multiplex PCR; TCRdb's copy keeps in-frame clones and lacks some. The profile shows about 980,000 clones, over 60% of them singletons. Germline CDR1 is MGHDK and CDR2 is SYGVNS. This CDR3 contains 15 residues. J gave up 2 bases and V 6 bases, and 2 bases lay outside the gene matches. The V call is TRBV25-1, the J call TRBJ2-6, with 9 bases aligning to TRBD1. The source of this sequence is a man aged 18 to 29 in good health. Sequences were obtained from memory CD4+ T cells sorted from blood. Subset in this sample: CD45RA-negative fraction. The CDR3 region is CASSTGGAGANVLTF. The CDR3 DNA follows: TGTGCCAGCAGCACAGGGGGCGCTGGGGCCAACGTCCTGACTTTC.